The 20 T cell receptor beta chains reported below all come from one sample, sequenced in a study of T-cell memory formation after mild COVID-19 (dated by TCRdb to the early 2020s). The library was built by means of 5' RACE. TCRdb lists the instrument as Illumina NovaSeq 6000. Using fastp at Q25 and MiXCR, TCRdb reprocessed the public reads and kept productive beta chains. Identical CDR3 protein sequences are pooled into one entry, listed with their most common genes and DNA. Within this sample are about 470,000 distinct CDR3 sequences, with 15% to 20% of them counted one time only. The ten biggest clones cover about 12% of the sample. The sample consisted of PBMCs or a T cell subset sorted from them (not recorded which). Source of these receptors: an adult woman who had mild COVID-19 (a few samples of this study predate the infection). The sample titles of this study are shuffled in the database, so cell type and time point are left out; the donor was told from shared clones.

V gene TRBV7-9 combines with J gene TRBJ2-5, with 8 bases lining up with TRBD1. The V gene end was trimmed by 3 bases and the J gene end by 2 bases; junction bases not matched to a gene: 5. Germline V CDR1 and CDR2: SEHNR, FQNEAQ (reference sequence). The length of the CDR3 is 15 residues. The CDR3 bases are TGTGCCAGCAGCTTCCAGGGACAGGTACAAGAGACCCAGTACTTC. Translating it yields CASSFQGQVQETQYF.

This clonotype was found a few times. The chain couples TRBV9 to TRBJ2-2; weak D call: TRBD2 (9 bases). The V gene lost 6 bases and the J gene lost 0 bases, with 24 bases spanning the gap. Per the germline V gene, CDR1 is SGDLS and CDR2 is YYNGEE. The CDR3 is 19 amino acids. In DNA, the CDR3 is TGTGCCAGCACCCAGGGGGCGTCCGCGGGAGGGCCGAACACCGGGGAGCTGTTTTTT. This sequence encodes CASTQGASAGGPNTGELFF.

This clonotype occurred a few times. The CDR3 region has the DNA TGCGCCAGCAGCTTCCGATCTTCCGGGACAGCCTACGAGCAGTACTTC. It codes for CASSFRSSGTAYEQYF. This rearrangement joins TRBV5-1 to TRBJ2-7; 7 nucleotides align to TRBD1. This CDR3 region has 16 residues. Germline-derived CDR1 and CDR2 are SGHRS and YFSETQ. J gave up 2 bases and V 2 bases, and 10 bases lay outside the gene matches. Variable domain in full (rest from reference TRBV5-1 and TRBJ2-7): KAGVTQTPRYLIKTRGQQVTLSCSPISGHRSVSWYQQTPGQGLQFLFEYFSETQRNKGNFPGRFSGRQFSNSRSEMNVSTLELGDSALYLCASSFRSSGTAYEQYFGPGTRLTVT.

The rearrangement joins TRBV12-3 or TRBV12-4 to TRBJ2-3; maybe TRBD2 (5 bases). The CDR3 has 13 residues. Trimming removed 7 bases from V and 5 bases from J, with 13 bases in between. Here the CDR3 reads CASKNMAGDTQYF. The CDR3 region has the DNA TGTGCCAGCAAAAACATGGCGGGAGATACGCAGTATTTT.

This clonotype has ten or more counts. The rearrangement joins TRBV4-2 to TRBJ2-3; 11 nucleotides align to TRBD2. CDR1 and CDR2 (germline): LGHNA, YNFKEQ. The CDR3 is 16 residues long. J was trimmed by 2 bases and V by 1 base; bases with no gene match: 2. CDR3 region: CASSQGLAGHTDTQYF. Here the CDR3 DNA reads TGTGCCAGCAGCCAAGGACTAGCGGGACACACAGATACGCAGTATTTT.

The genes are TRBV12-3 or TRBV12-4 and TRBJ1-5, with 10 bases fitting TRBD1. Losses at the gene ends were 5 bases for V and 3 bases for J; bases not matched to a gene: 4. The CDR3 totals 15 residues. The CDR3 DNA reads TGTGCCAGCAGTCGGACAGGGGGTATCAATCAGCCCCAGCATTTT. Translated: CASSRTGGINQPQHF.

CDR3 protein: CSAKPSPYNSPLHF. The CDR3 DNA reads TGCAGTGCGAAGCCTAGTCCCTATAATTCACCCCTCCACTTT. The chain uses TRBV20-1 and TRBJ1-6; no definite D call. The CDR3 sequence is 14 residues long. The germline V and J ends were trimmed by 6 bases and 2 bases, with 11 bases remaining between them. Germline-derived CDR1 and CDR2 are DFQATT and SNEGSKA (reference sequence).

This chain's CDR3 is CASSKWTNNQPQHF. DNA for the CDR3: TGTGCCAGTAGTAAGTGGACAAACAATCAGCCCCAGCATTTT. The chain has TRBV19 and TRBJ1-5; TRBD1 is a possible D gene (5 bases). The CDR3 loop spans 14 amino acids. With 4 bases removed from V and 3 bases from J, the gap between germline ends came to 10 bases. Germline loops: CDR1 LNHDA, CDR2 SQIVND (reference sequence).

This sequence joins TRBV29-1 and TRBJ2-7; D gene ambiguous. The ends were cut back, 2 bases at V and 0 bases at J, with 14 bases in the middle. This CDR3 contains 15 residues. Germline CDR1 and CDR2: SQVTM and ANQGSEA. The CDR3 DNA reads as TGCAGCGTTGAAACAACCCGGATGGACTCCTACGAGCAGTACTTC. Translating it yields CSVETTRMDSYEQYF.

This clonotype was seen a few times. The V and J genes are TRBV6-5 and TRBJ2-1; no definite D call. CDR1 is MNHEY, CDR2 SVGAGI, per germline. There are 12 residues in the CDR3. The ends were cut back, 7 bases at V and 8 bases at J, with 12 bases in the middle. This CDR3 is CASTAIGHEQFF. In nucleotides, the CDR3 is TGTGCCAGCACAGCGATAGGCCATGAGCAGTTCTTC.

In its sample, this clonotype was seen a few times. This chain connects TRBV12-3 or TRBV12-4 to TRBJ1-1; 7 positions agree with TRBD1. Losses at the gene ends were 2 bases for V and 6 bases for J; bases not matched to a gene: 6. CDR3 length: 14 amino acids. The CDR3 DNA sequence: TGTGCCAGCAGTTTATCAGGGGGGACTGCTGAAGCTTTCTTT. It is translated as CASSLSGGTAEAFF.

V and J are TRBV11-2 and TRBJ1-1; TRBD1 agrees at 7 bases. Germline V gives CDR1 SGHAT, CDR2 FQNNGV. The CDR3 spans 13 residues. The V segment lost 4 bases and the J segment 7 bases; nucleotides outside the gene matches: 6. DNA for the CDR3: TGTGCCAGCAGCTCGACAGGGCTGGGTGAAGCTTTCTTT. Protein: CASSSTGLGEAFF. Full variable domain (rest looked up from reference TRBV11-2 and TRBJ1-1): EAGVAQSPRYKIIEKRQSVAFWCNPISGHATLYWYQQILGQGPKLLIQFQNNGVVDDSQLPKDRFSAERLKGVDSTLKIQPAKLEDSAVYLCASSSTGLGEAFFGQGTRLTVV.

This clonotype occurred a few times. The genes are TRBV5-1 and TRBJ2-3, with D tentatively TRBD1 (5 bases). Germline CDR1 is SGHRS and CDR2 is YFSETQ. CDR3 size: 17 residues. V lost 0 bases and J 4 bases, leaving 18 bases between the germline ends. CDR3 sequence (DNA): TGCGCCAGCAGCTTGGGGCCTCGCTCAGGGTTGGCAGATACGCAGTATTTT. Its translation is CASSLGPRSGLADTQYF.

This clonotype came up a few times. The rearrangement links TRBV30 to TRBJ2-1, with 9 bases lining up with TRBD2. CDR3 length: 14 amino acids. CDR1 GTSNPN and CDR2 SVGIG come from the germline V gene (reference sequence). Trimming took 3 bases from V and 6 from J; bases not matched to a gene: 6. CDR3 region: CAWRGLAGLNEQFF. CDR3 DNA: TGTGCCTGGAGGGGTCTAGCGGGACTCAATGAGCAGTTCTTC.

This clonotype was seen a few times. The CDR3 reads CASSLEWDRLSSYNEQFF. CDR3 DNA sequence: TGCGCCAGCAGCTTGGAATGGGACCGCCTGAGCTCCTACAATGAGCAGTTCTTC. The chain combines TRBV5-1 with TRBJ2-1; D may be TRBD1 or TRBD2 (5 bases each). This CDR3 is built from 18 residues. V shed 0 bases and J shed 0 bases, with 16 bases lying between them. Germline lookup yields CDR1 SGHRS and CDR2 YFSETQ.

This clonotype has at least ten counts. The CDR3 nucleotides read TGTGCCAGCAGTCCGACAAAAAACTATGGCTACACCTTC. Amino acids: CASSPTKNYGYTF. The V call is TRBV6-5, the J call TRBJ1-2; D is uncertain. Between the trimmed V and J ends, which lost 5 bases and 2 bases, there was a span of 9 bases. The CDR3 extends over 13 amino acids. Germline assignment: CDR1 MNHEY and CDR2 SVGAGI.

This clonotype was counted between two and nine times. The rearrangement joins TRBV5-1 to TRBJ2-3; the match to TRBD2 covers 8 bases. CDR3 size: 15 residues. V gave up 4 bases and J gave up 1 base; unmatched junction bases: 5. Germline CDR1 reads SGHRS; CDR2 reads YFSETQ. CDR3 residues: CASSHGRVGTDTQYF. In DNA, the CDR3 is TGCGCCAGCAGCCACGGGAGGGTGGGCACAGATACGCAGTATTTT.

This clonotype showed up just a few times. The CDR3, as DNA: TGTGCCACCGGACATGGGAACGAGCAGTACTTC. Protein sequence: CATGHGNEQYF. This chain uses TRBV15 with TRBJ2-7; a weak D match, TRBD1 (5 bases). The germline V gene encodes CDR1 LNHNV and CDR2 YYDKDF (reference sequence). CDR3 length: 11 amino acids. The V end lost 8 bases, the J end lost 5 bases, and 10 bases lay between the germline ends.

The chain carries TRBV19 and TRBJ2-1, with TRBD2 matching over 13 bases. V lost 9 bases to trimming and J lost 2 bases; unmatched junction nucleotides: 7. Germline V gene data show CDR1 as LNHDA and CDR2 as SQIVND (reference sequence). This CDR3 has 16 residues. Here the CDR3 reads CASSGLAGDPYNEQFF. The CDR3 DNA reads TGTGCCAGCAGTGGACTAGCGGGAGATCCCTACAATGAGCAGTTCTTC.

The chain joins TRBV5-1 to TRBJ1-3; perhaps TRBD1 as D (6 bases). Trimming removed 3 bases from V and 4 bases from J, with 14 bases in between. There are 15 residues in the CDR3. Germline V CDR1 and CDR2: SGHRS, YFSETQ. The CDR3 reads CASSSTGMSGNTIYF. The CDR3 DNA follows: TGCGCCAGCAGCTCTACAGGGATGTCAGGAAACACCATATATTTT.